This T cell receptor beta chain was found in a study of T cells in Graves' hyperthyroidism and ophthalmopathy. Template material for amplifying TCR beta CDR3 regions consisted of RNA transcripts. The HTBI primer set served for first-round RT-PCR of the TCR CDR3. Each CDR3 protein gets one entry after TCRdb re-called the multiplex PCR reads with MiXCR. The sample shows 700,000 or so distinct CDR3 sequences, less than 20% of them seen only once. Diagnosis of hyperthyroidism was new in patients aged 18 to 65, and its duration was under 2 months. Diagnosing involved the use of clinical symptoms, serum thyroxine and TRAb, thyroid ultrasound and orbital computed tomography. Ten or more counts support this clonotype. The TCR originated in a man younger than 30 with Graves' hyperthyroidism. The material sequenced was blood.

The CDR3 region is CASSPGGKREQFF. The CDR3 nucleotides are TGTGCCAGCAGCCCCGGGGGTAAGCGTGAGCAGTTCTTC. The chain has TRBV12-3 or TRBV12-4 and TRBJ2-1, with D perhaps matching TRBD2 (6 bases). V was cut by 6 bases and J by 9 bases, with 15 bases left in between. The CDR3 extends over 13 amino acids.